The rows below give T cell receptor beta chains drawn from one sample of a study of CD8 T cells in ankylosing spondylitis. Using its own MiXCR run on the 5' RACE reads, TCRdb lists one record per CDR3 protein. Seen here are about 360,000 distinct CDR3 sequences, approximately 22% observed once, and the top ten hold around 14%. Material: blood, either unsorted or a sorted T cell fraction (not recorded which). These receptors were obtained from a male donor with ankylosing spondylitis or in good health (not recorded which). The CDR3 runs from the conserved cysteine through the conserved F or W. The D gene is left open where the match is weak. The size of a clone is reported for some rows only, either as once, few or many, or as a class for expanded clones.

TRBJ2-2 | TRBV20-1 | . | TRBD2 | TGCAGTGCCGGGCCTGCGGGGGGATACACCGGGGAGCTGTTTTTT | CSAGPAGGYTGELFF
TRBJ2-7 | TRBV18 | few | . | TGTGCCAGCTCACCAATCGGGAGTATTTACGAGCAGTACTTC | CASSPIGSIYEQYF
TRBJ1-2 | TRBV12-3/TRBV12-4 | . | . | TGTGCCAGCAGTTCCCTTCTAGTGAGAAGTGGCTACACCTTC | CASSSLLVRSGYTF
TRBJ2-1 | TRBV6-5 | few | . | TGTGCCAGCAGGTACCGGGCCCCAAATGAGCAGTTCTTC | CASRYRAPNEQFF
TRBJ1-1 | TRBV3-1 | few | . | TGTGCCAGCAGCCCAGTCAGATTGAACACTGAAGCTTTCTTT | CASSPVRLNTEAFF
TRBJ2-3 | TRBV2 | few | TRBD2 | TGTGCCAGCAGACAAACTAGCGGGGGCCCCACAGATACGCAGTATTTT | CASRQTSGGPTDTQYF
TRBJ2-7 | TRBV10-3 | few | . | TGTGCCATCAGTGACCTGGGGGAAAAAAAAACCTACGAGCAGTACTTC | CAISDLGEKKTYEQYF
TRBJ2-3 | TRBV27 | few | TRBD1 | TGTGCCAGCAGTCTTCTGGACAGGGGGTTGGAAGATACGCAGTATTTT | CASSLLDRGLEDTQYF
TRBJ2-7 | TRBV12-3/TRBV12-4 | many | . | TGTGCCAGCAGTTTAGGTACTAGTACTTACGAGCAGTACTTC | CASSLGTSTYEQYF
TRBJ2-3 | TRBV27 | few | TRBD2 | TGTGCCAGCGGCCGGGAGGACACAGATACGCAGTATTTT | CASGREDTDTQYF
TRBJ2-1 | TRBV7-2 | few | TRBD1 | TGTGCCAGCAGCTTCGGGACAGGGAGCCTGGTTGAGCAGTTCTTC | CASSFGTGSLVEQFF
TRBJ2-7 | TRBV7-2 | few | TRBD1 | TGTGCCAGCAGCTTATTCTCGGACAGGGGTTACGAGCAGTACTTC | CASSLFSDRGYEQYF
TRBJ1-5 | TRBV7-9 | few | . | TGTGCCAGCAGCTCCACGGGCCCCCAGCCCCAGCATTTT | CASSSTGPQPQHF
TRBJ2-7 | TRBV27 | few | TRBD1 | TGTGCCAGCAGTTTATTCCCCGGACAGGGCTACGAGCAGTACTTC | CASSLFPGQGYEQYF
TRBJ2-3 | TRBV12-3/TRBV12-4 | . | . | TGTGCCAGCAGCGGCGAGTTCACAGATACGCAGTATTTT | CASSGEFTDTQYF